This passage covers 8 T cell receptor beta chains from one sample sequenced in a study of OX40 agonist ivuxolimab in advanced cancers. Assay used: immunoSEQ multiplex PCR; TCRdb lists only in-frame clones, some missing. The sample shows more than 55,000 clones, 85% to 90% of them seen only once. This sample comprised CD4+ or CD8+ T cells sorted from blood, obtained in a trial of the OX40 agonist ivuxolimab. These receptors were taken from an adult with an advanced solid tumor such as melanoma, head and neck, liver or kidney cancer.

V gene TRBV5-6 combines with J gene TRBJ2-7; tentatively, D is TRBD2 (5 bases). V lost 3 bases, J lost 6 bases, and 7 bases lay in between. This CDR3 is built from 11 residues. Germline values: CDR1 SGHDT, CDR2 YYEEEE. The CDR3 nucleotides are TGTGCCAGCAGCTCGGGGATCGAGCAGTACTTC. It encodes CASSSGIEQYF.

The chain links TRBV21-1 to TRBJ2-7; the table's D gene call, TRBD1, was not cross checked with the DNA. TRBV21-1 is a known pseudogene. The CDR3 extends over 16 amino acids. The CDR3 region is CASSKDGGTGGYEQYF. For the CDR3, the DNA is TGTGCCAGCAGCAAAGACGGAGGGACAGGGGGATACGAGCAGTACTTC.

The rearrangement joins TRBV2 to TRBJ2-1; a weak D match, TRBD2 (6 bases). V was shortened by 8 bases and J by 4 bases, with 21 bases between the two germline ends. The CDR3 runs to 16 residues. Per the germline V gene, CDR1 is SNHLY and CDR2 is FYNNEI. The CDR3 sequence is CASQQRGLALYNEQFF. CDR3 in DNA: TGTGCCAGCCAACAGAGAGGGCTAGCGCTTTACAATGAGCAGTTCTTC.

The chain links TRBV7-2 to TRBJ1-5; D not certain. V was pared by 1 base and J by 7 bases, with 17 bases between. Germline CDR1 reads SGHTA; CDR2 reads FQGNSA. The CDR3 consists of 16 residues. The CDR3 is CASSLVSGLAGQPQHF. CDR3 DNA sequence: TGTGCCAGCAGCTTAGTTTCGGGCCTGGCGGGGCAGCCCCAGCATTTT.

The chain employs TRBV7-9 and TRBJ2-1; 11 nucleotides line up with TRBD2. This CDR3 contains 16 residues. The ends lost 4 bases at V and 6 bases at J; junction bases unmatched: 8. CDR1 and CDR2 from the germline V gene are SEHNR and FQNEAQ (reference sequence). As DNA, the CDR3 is TGTGCCAGCAGCTCCGTGGTAGCGGGAGGGGCCAATGAGCAGTTCTTC. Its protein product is CASSSVVAGGANEQFF.

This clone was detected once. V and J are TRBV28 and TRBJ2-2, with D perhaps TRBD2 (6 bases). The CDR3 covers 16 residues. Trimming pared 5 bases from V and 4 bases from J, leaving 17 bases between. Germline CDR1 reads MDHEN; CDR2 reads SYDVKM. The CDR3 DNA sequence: TGTGCCAGCAGTCCAGGGACTCGCTGGGGCACCGGGGAGCTGTTTTTT. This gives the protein CASSPGTRWGTGELFF. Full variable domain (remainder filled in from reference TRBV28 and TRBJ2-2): DVKVTQSSRYLVKRTGEKVFLECVQDMDHENMFWYRQDPGLGLRLIYFSYDVKMKEKGDIPEGYSVSREKKERFSLILESASTNQTSMYLCASSPGTRWGTGELFFGEGSRLTVL.

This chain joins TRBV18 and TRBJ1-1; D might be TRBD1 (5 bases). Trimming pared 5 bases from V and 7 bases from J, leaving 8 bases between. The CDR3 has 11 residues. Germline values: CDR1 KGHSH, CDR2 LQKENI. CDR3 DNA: TGTGCCAGCTCAATCAGGGATGAAGCTTTCTTT. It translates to CASSIRDEAFF.

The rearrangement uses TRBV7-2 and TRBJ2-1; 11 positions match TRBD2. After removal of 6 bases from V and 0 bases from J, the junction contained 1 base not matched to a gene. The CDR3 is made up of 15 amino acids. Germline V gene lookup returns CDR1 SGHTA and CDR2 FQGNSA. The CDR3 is CASSTSGSSYNEQFF. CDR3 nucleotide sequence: TGTGCCAGCAGTACTAGCGGGAGCTCCTACAATGAGCAGTTCTTC.